This TCR beta chain was retrieved from a study of T cells in Graves' hyperthyroidism and ophthalmopathy. Study-level points and caveats: Also found in blood were most expanded thyroid clonotypes above 0.001. From stable hyperthyroidism, ophthalmopathy was set apart by a 13 V-J model.

Amplified regions were TCR beta CDR3 sequences from RNA transcripts. Researchers ran a first-round RT-PCR on the TCR CDR3 using the HTBI primer set. TCRdb re-derived calls from the multiplex PCR reads in MiXCR, one entry per CDR3 protein. Of hundreds of thousands of distinct CDR3 sequences in the sample, 38% are singletons; the top ten hold more than 7%. V was trimmed by 5 bases and J by 4 bases, leaving 17 bases between them. The CDR3 length is 15 residues. The germline CDR1 and CDR2 sequences are SEHNR and FQNEAQ (reference sequence). In this sample, this clonotype turned up many times. Its antigen is unknown. No progression to ophthalmopathy during 18 months of follow-up defined stable disease. The PBMCs had their origin in roughly 10 ml of fresh peripheral blood.

The clonotype originates from a man between 18 and 29 years old with Graves' hyperthyroidism. The chain recombines TRBV7-9 with TRBJ1-2, with D uncertain. The specimen sequenced was blood. CDR3 bases: TGTGCCAGCAGCCCAGGTGGATTTGGAGGCTATGGCTACACCTTC. Protein product: CASSPGGFGGYGYTF.